The 17 T cell receptor beta chains below all came from one sample that was sequenced in a study of T-cell memory formation after mild COVID-19. A single record per CDR3 protein comes from TCRdb applying MiXCR to the 5' RACE reads. Among some 68,000 distinct CDR3 sequences listed, 16% were seen once. Sequencing was performed on PBMCs or a T cell subset sorted from them (not recorded which). These receptors were taken from an adult woman who had mild COVID-19 (a few samples of this study predate the infection). Cell type and time point are not known.

This clonotype has more than one count but fewer than ten. The chain couples TRBV7-3 to TRBJ1-1; the D gene is possibly TRBD1 (5 bases). The germline V and J ends were trimmed by 5 bases and 5 bases, with 12 bases remaining between them. The CDR3 extends over 13 amino acids. Germline-derived CDR1 and CDR2 are SGHTA and FQGTGA. The chain's CDR3 is CASSRFGGTEAFF. In DNA, the CDR3 is TGTGCCAGCAGCCGGTTCGGGGGGACTGAAGCTTTCTTT.

This clonotype has just a few counts. The chain has TRBV28 and TRBJ2-7; 9 bases match TRBD1. Per germline, CDR1 MDHEN and CDR2 SYDVKM. Losses at the gene ends were 6 bases for V and 10 bases for J; bases not matched to a gene: 22. This CDR3 has 17 residues. The CDR3 sequence: CASSTNPSAPGTGFQYF. CDR3 nucleotide sequence: TGTGCCAGCAGCACCAACCCCTCTGCACCCGGGACAGGGTTTCAGTACTTC. Looking up the rest from reference TRBV28 and TRBJ2-7 gives the full variable domain: DVKVTQSSRYLVKRTGEKVFLECVQDMDHENMFWYRQDPGLGLRLIYFSYDVKMKEKGDIPEGYSVSREKKERFSLILESASTNQTSMYLCASSTNPSAPGTGFQYFGPGTRLTVT.

This clonotype was counted only a few times. The CDR3: CASSQETGGFIGELFF. The CDR3 DNA follows: TGTGCCAGCAGCCAAGAGACTGGTGGTTTCATCGGGGAGCTGTTTTTT. The chain combines TRBV4-2 with TRBJ2-2; D call uncertain. The germline V gene encodes CDR1 LGHNA and CDR2 YNFKEQ. This CDR3 has 16 residues. V was trimmed by 0 bases and J by 7 bases, leaving 15 bases between them.

This sequence joins TRBV12-3 or TRBV12-4 and TRBJ2-7; 8 bases align to TRBD2. V lost 3 bases, J lost 6 bases, and 4 bases stayed unmatched. The CDR3 sequence is 13 residues long. The CDR3 DNA follows: TGTGCCAGCAGTTTTAGACTAGCGTCCGAGCAGTACTTC. This sequence encodes CASSFRLASEQYF.

The chain is built from TRBV12-3 or TRBV12-4 and TRBJ1-1; no clear D. CDR3 length: 12 residues. Trimming left V 2 bases short and J 8 bases short, with 9 bases between. CDR3 nucleotide sequence: TGTGCCAGCAGTTTAACCGGCGAGGAAGCTTTCTTT. It is translated as CASSLTGEEAFF.

The V gene is TRBV10-3, the J gene TRBJ2-7, with a weak D call TRBD2 (7 bases). CDR3 length equals 16 residues. Germline CDR1 and CDR2: ENHRY and SYGVKD. Trimming took off 4 bases at V and 0 bases at J, with 16 bases between the two ends. This CDR3 is CAISVLPGGLSYEQYF. Here the CDR3 DNA reads TGTGCCATCAGTGTTTTACCCGGGGGGCTCTCCTACGAGCAGTACTTC.

The chain uses TRBV15 and TRBJ2-5; D unclear. The germline V gene encodes CDR1 LNHNV and CDR2 YYDKDF (reference sequence). CDR3 length equals 16 residues. Deletions cut 0 bases from V and 1 base from J, with 12 bases between. The DNA of the CDR3 is TGTGCCACCAGCAGAGACTGGATGAGCCCCCAAGAGACCCAGTACTTC. It codes for CATSRDWMSPQETQYF. The whole variable domain, filled in from reference TRBV15 and TRBJ2-5, reads DAMVIQNPRYQVTQFGKPVTLSCSQTLNHNVMYWYQQKSSQAPKLLFHYYDKDFNNEADTPDNFQSRRPNTSFCFLDIRSPGLGDTAMYLCATSRDWMSPQETQYFGPGTRLLVL.

This clonotype came up many times. The chain carries TRBV4-3 and TRBJ2-3; 7 bases align to TRBD1. The CDR3 sequence is 15 residues long. The germline CDR1 and CDR2 sequences are LGHNA and YSLEER. V lost 4 bases, J lost 2 bases, and 6 bases stayed unmatched. This chain's CDR3 is CASSRDRDDTDTQYF. The CDR3 DNA is TGCGCCAGCAGCCGAGACAGGGACGACACAGATACGCAGTATTTT.

This clonotype was found a few times. This rearrangement joins TRBV5-1 to TRBJ2-5; D is ambiguous. There are 15 residues in the CDR3. Germline CDR1 and CDR2: SGHRS and YFSETQ. V lost 0 bases and J 4 bases, leaving 13 bases between the germline ends. The CDR3 bases are TGCGCCAGCAGCTTGGCGCTCGCGCATGGAGAGACCCAGTACTTC. This sequence encodes CASSLALAHGETQYF. Together with reference TRBV5-1 and TRBJ2-5, the CDR3 gives the full variable domain: KAGVTQTPRYLIKTRGQQVTLSCSPISGHRSVSWYQQTPGQGLQFLFEYFSETQRNKGNFPGRFSGRQFSNSRSEMNVSTLELGDSALYLCASSLALAHGETQYFGPGTRLLVL.

This clonotype was counted between two and nine times. The chain employs TRBV29-1 and TRBJ2-6, with D uncertain. The V end lost 0 bases, the J end lost 4 bases, and 7 bases lay between the germline ends. The germline CDR1 and CDR2 sequences are SQVTM and ANQGSEA. CDR3 size: 14 residues. The DNA of the CDR3 is TGCAGCGTTGAAGACTCGTGGGGGGCCAACGTCCTGACTTTC. It codes for CSVEDSWGANVLTF. Full variable domain (outside the CDR3, taken from reference TRBV29-1 and TRBJ2-6): SAVISQKPSRDICQRGTSLTIQCQVDSQVTMMFWYRQQPGQSLTLIATANQGSEATYESGFVIDKFPISRPNLTFSTLTVSNMSPEDSSIYLCSVEDSWGANVLTFGAGSRLTVL.

The chain has TRBV7-7 and TRBJ2-3; 12 nucleotides match TRBD2. The CDR3 is 14 residues long. J gave up 4 bases and V 5 bases, and 1 base lay outside the gene matches. Germline V lookup: CDR1 SSHAT, CDR2 FNYEAQ (reference sequence). For the CDR3, the DNA is TGTGCCAGCAGCCGGACTAGCGGGGCAGATACGCAGTATTTT. Its translation: CASSRTSGADTQYF.

In its sample, this clonotype was seen a few times. J is TRBJ2-3 and V is TRBV7-9; the match to TRBD2 covers 13 bases. V dropped 2 bases and J dropped 6; count of bases not matched to a gene: 2. CDR1 and CDR2 from the germline V gene are SEHNR and FQNEAQ (reference sequence). CDR3 size: 15 residues. In DNA form, the CDR3 reads TGTGCCAGCAGCTTAACTAGCGGGGGGGCCGATACGCAGTATTTT. Its translation is CASSLTSGGADTQYF.

Only a few counts were recorded for this clonotype. The V gene is TRBV20-1, the J gene TRBJ2-7, with D maybe TRBD2 (5 bases). CDR1 and CDR2 from the germline V gene are DFQATT and SNEGSKA (reference sequence). This CDR3 spans 14 amino acids. The V and J ends lost 5 bases and 0 bases respectively, with 14 bases between them. CDR3 protein: CSAQPDSNSYEQYF. DNA for the CDR3: TGCAGTGCTCAACCGGACTCAAACTCCTACGAGCAGTACTTC.

This rearrangement joins TRBV12-5 to TRBJ2-5; 8 bases are shared with TRBD1. V was clipped by 6 bases and J by 2 bases; unmatched bases: 5. The germline V gene has CDR1 LGHNT and CDR2 FRNRAP. The CDR3 spans 14 residues. The CDR3 DNA is TGTGCTAGTGGGGTCGGGACAGGTCAAGAGACCCAGTACTTC. Protein: CASGVGTGQETQYF.

The V gene is TRBV15, the J gene TRBJ2-7, with TRBD1 as a possible D gene (6 bases). This CDR3 has 15 amino acids. V lost 4 bases to trimming and J lost 7 bases, with 20 bases between them. The germline V gene encodes CDR1 LNHNV and CDR2 YYDKDF (reference sequence). The CDR3 sequence is CATSKSRDTRFEQYF. DNA of the CDR3: TGTGCCACCAGCAAAAGCCGGGACACCCGTTTTGAGCAGTACTTC.

This clonotype came up a few times. The genes are TRBV6-5 and TRBJ2-3; D tentatively reads TRBD1 or TRBD2 (6 bases each). V was trimmed by 5 bases and J by 2 bases, leaving 23 bases between them. Germline V gives CDR1 MNHEY, CDR2 SVGAGI. The CDR3 is 18 residues long. This CDR3 is CASSQPVDWGANTDTQYF. The CDR3 region has the DNA TGTGCCAGCAGTCAACCCGTCGATTGGGGGGCGAACACAGATACGCAGTATTTT.

The gene calls are TRBV10-2 and TRBJ2-5; tentative D call: TRBD1 (6 bases). Trimming removed 7 bases at V and 3 bases at J, with 15 bases between. Per the germline V gene, CDR1 is WSHSY and CDR2 is SAAADI. The CDR3 covers 14 residues. The CDR3 here is CASTQDSWEETQYF. The CDR3 nucleotides are TGCGCCAGCACCCAGGACAGTTGGGAAGAGACCCAGTACTTC.